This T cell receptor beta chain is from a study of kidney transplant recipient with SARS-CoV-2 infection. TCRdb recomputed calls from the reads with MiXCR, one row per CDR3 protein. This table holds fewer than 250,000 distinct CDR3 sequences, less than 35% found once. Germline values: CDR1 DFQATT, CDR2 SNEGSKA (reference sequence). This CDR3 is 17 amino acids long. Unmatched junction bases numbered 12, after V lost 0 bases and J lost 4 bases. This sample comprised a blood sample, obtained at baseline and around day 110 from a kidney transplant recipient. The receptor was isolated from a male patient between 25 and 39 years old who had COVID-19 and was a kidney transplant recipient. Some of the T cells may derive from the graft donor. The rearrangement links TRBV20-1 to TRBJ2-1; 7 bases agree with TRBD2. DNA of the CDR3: TGCAGTGCTAGAGACAGGCTCGGGGGAGGGAATTACAATGAGCAGTTCTTC. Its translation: CSARDRLGGGNYNEQFF.